These 14 T cell receptor beta chains originate from one sample sequenced in a study of cytomegalovirus exposure and HLA in healthy donors (dated by TCRdb to the late 2010s). The receptor library was made with the immunoSEQ multiplex PCR assay. For the multiplex PCR, a mixture combining 60 forward primers for TCR Vbeta segments and 13 reverse primers for TCR Jbeta segments was used. TCRdb re-hosts the immuneACCESS table, in-frame sequences only. Its copies lack some clones; in the studies checked, an unresolved V gene accounts for under half of them, and the cause for the rest is not known. The sample table lists 140,000 or so clones, over 65% of them with a count of one. The ten largest clones capture 3.5% to 5% of the sample. Specimen: PBMCs. Every receptor here comes from a man aged 18 to 30 in good health and CMV-seropositive.

The rearrangement joins TRBV28 to TRBJ2-7; the match to TRBD1 covers 9 bases. The CDR3 contains 15 residues. Trimming at V came to 10 bases and at J to 5 bases, leaving 15 bases not matched to a gene. Per germline, CDR1 MDHEN and CDR2 SYDVKM. The CDR3 spells CATYRSPGQGHEQYF. The DNA for the CDR3 is TGTGCCACCTACAGATCTCCGGGACAGGGCCACGAGCAGTACTTC. The entire variable domain, with the rest obtained from reference TRBV28 and TRBJ2-7, is as follows: DVKVTQSSRYLVKRTGEKVFLECVQDMDHENMFWYRQDPGLGLRLIYFSYDVKMKEKGDIPEGYSVSREKKERFSLILESASTNQTSMYLCATYRSPGQGHEQYFGPGTRLTVT.

The CDR3 coding sequence is TGTGCCAGCACTCTAGGGGCCAGGGTGAACACCGGGGAGCTGTTTTTT. It yields the protein CASTLGARVNTGELFF. The chain joins TRBV27 to TRBJ2-2, with a weak D call TRBD1 (5 bases). The V end lost 7 bases, the J end lost 1 base, and 16 bases lay between the germline ends. The germline V gene encodes CDR1 MNHEY and CDR2 SMNVEV (reference sequence). The CDR3 contains 16 residues.

The chain is built from TRBV29-1 and TRBJ1-1, with a possible D match to TRBD1 (6 bases). The CDR3 contains 15 residues. Germline CDR1 SQVTM, CDR2 ANQGSEA. Between the trimmed V and J ends, which lost 6 bases and 6 bases, there was a span of 23 bases. The CDR3 is CSVDSPQGREAEAFF. DNA of the CDR3: TGCAGCGTCGATTCTCCCCAGGGGAGAGAAGCTGAAGCTTTCTTT.

This chain joins TRBV2 and TRBJ2-1, with 8 bases fitting TRBD1. V shed 6 bases, J shed 7 bases, and the junction held 8 bases outside the gene matches. The CDR3 runs to 14 residues. Germline values: CDR1 SNHLY, CDR2 FYNNEI. The CDR3 here is CASRRAGGWNEQFF. In DNA, the CDR3 is TGTGCCAGCAGACGGGCAGGGGGCTGGAATGAGCAGTTCTTC.

The chain recombines TRBV19 with TRBJ1-5; TRBD1 agrees at 10 bases. Germline values: CDR1 LNHDA, CDR2 SQIVND (reference sequence). V shed 6 bases and J 4 bases; nucleotides not matched to a gene: 6. The CDR3 has 15 amino acids. In DNA form, the CDR3 reads TGTGCCAGTAGAAGGGACAGGGGAGGGAATCAGCCCCAGCATTTT. It is translated as CASRRDRGGNQPQHF. Filled out from reference TRBV19 and TRBJ1-5, the complete variable domain reads DGGITQSPKYLFRKEGQNVTLSCEQNLNHDAMYWYRQDPGQGLRLIYYSQIVNDFQKGDIAEGYSVSREKKESFPLTVTSAQKNPTAFYLCASRRDRGGNQPQHFGDGTRLSIL.

The chain is built from TRBV6-5 and TRBJ2-7, with TRBD2 matching over 8 bases. V shed 7 bases and J 3 bases; nucleotides not matched to a gene: 5. Germline CDR1 and CDR2: MNHEY and SVGAGI. There are 13 residues in the CDR3. The CDR3 bases are TGTGCCAGCAAAGAACTAGCGGACTACGAGCAGTACTTC. Encoded protein: CASKELADYEQYF.

The rearrangement links TRBV28 to TRBJ2-7; 10 nucleotides align to TRBD2. V shed 7 bases and J 0 bases; nucleotides not matched to a gene: 0. Germline V gives CDR1 MDHEN, CDR2 SYDVKM. The CDR3 runs to 13 residues. The CDR3 DNA reads as TGTGCCAGCACTAGCGGGAGCTCCTACGAGCAGTACTTC. Encoded protein: CASTSGSSYEQYF.

This chain uses TRBV6-6 with TRBJ1-1, with TRBD1 as a possible D gene (6 bases). Germline V gene lookup returns CDR1 MNHNY and CDR2 SVGAGI (reference sequence). Trimming removed 5 bases at V and 5 bases at J, with 15 bases between. CDR3 length equals 14 residues. The CDR3 region has the DNA TGTGCCAGCAGTAATAGGGGGGGAAGGACTGAAGCTTTCTTT. It is translated as CASSNRGGRTEAFF.

The V gene is TRBV5-1, the J gene TRBJ2-7; tentative D call: TRBD1 (5 bases). The germline CDR1 and CDR2 sequences are SGHRS and YFSETQ. V dropped 0 bases and J dropped 5 bases, with 12 bases sitting between them. CDR3 length: 14 residues. The CDR3 region has the DNA TGCGCCAGCAGCTTGGGGGCAGGGTTGAACGAGCAGTACTTC. Translated, it gives CASSLGAGLNEQYF.

This chain links TRBV7-9 with TRBJ2-5; 8 bases align to TRBD1. From germline, CDR1 is SEHNR and CDR2 FQNEAQ (reference sequence). Unmatched junction bases numbered 11, after V lost 1 base and J lost 1 base. This CDR3 has 18 amino acids. The CDR3 DNA sequence: TGTGCCAGCAGCTTAGGACGGTCAGGGACAGGCCCCCAAGAGACCCAGTACTTC. Translating it yields CASSLGRSGTGPQETQYF.

The V gene is TRBV4-1, the J gene TRBJ2-5, with 9 nucleotides matching TRBD1. V trimming: 3 bases; J trimming: 2 bases; junction bases outside the gene matches: 4. The CDR3 sequence is 15 residues long. Germline-derived CDR1 and CDR2 are MGHRA and YSYEKL. This chain's CDR3 is CASSHGTGSQETQYF. The CDR3 nucleotides read TGCGCCAGCAGCCACGGGACAGGGTCACAAGAGACCCAGTACTTC.

The V call is TRBV5-6, the J call TRBJ1-1; D is perhaps TRBD1 (5 bases). The CDR3 runs to 13 residues. Trimming took 3 bases from V and 5 from J, leaving 11 bases between them. From germline, CDR1 is SGHDT and CDR2 YYEEEE. The CDR3 sequence is CASSWQGSTEAFF. DNA of the CDR3: TGTGCCAGCAGCTGGCAGGGTTCTACTGAAGCTTTCTTT.

This chain joins TRBV10-1 and TRBJ2-2; 10 bases match TRBD1. CDR3 length: 13 amino acids. Germline V gene lookup returns CDR1 WNHNN and CDR2 SYGVQD (reference sequence). Germline trimming cut 8 bases from V and 3 bases from J; bases unmatched to any gene: 0. This chain's CDR3 is CASGTGDTGELFF. The CDR3, as DNA: TGCGCCAGCGGGACAGGGGACACCGGGGAGCTGTTTTTT.

This clone was picked up one time. V is TRBV4-1 and J is TRBJ1-3; 8 nucleotides match TRBD1. The CDR3 extends over 17 amino acids. With V trimmed by 4 bases and J by 1 base, 9 bases remained unmatched. Germline V lookup: CDR1 MGHRA, CDR2 YSYEKL. This CDR3 reads CASSPKPDRVSGNTIYF. The DNA for the CDR3 is TGCGCCAGCAGCCCAAAGCCGGACAGGGTGTCTGGAAACACCATATATTTT.